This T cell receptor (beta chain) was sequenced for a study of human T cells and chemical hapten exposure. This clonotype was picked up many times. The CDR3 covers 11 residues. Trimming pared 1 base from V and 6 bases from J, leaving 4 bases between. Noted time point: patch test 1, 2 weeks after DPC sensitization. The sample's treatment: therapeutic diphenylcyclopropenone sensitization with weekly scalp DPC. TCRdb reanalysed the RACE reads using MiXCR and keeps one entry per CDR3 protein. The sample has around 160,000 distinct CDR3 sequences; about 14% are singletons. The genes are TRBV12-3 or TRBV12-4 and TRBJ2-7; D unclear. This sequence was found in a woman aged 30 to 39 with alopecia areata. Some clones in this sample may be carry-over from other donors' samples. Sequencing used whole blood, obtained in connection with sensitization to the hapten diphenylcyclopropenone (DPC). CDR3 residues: CASSLGFEQYF. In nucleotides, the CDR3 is TGTGCCAGCAGTTTAGGGTTCGAGCAGTACTTC.